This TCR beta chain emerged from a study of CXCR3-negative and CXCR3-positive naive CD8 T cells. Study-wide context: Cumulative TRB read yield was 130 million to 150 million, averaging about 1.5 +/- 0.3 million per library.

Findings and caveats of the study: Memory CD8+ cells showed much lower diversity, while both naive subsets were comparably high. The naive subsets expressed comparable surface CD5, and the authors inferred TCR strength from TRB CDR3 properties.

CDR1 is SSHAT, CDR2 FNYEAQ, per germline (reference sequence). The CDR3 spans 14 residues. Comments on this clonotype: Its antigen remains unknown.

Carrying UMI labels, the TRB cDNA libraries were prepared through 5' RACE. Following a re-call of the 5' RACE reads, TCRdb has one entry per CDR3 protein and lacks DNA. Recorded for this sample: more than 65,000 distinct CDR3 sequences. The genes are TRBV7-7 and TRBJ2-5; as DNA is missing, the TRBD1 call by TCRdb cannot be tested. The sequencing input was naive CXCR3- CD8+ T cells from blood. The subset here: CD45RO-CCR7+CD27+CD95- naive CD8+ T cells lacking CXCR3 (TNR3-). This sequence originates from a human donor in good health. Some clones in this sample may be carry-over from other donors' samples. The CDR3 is CASSWDRAQETQYF.